This T cell receptor beta chain was sequenced for a study of cytomegalovirus exposure and HLA in healthy donors. About this clone itself: Its antigen is as yet unknown.

Sequenced by immunoSEQ multiplex PCR; TCRdb stores in-frame clones only, minus some. The sample yields 150,000 to 200,000 clones, 86% seen once. Study-level points and caveats: CMV antigen specificity was confirmed in vitro for three CMV-associated chains. Listed as cytomegalovirus-associated were over 150 TCR beta chains. Despite most TCR sequences being rare, some public TCRs occurred in many donors. According to a subsequent analysis, TCR clusters identified in the first cohort showed a tendency to co-occur across the 110 or so validation repertoires.

V shed 4 bases, J shed 4 bases, and the junction held 6 bases outside the gene matches. This CDR3 has 15 residues. CDR1 and CDR2 from the germline V gene are SGHRS and YFSETQ. The source of this sequence is a man younger than 35 in good health and CMV-seropositive. The sample was PBMCs. The gene calls are TRBV5-1 and TRBJ2-7; the match to TRBD2 covers 12 bases. The CDR3: CASSPSSGGAYEQYF. CDR3 in DNA: TGCGCCAGCAGCCCCTCTAGCGGGGGGGCTTACGAGCAGTACTTC.